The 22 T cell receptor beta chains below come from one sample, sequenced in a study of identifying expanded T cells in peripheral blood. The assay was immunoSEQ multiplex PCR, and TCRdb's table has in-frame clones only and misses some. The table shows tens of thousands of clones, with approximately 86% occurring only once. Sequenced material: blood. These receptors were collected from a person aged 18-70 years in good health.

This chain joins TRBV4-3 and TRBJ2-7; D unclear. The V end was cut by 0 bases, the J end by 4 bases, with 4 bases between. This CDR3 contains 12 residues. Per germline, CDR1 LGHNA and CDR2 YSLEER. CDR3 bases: TGCGCCAGCAGCCAAGATGGGTACGAGCAGTACTTC. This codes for CASSQDGYEQYF.

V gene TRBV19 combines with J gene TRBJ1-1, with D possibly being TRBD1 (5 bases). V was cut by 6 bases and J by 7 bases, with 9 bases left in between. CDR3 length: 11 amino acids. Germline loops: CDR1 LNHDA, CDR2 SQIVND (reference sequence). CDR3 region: CASRRDHEAFF. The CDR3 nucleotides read TGTGCCAGTAGAAGGGACCATGAAGCTTTCTTT. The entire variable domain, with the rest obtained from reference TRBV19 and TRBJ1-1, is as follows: DGGITQSPKYLFRKEGQNVTLSCEQNLNHDAMYWYRQDPGQGLRLIYYSQIVNDFQKGDIAEGYSVSREKKESFPLTVTSAQKNPTAFYLCASRRDHEAFFGQGTRLTVV.

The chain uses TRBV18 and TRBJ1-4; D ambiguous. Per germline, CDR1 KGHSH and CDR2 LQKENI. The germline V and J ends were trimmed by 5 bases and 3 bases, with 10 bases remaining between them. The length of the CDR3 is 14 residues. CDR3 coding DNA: TGTGCCAGCTCAGTCGCCCGTGCTAATGAAAAACTGTTTTTT. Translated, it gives CASSVARANEKLFF.

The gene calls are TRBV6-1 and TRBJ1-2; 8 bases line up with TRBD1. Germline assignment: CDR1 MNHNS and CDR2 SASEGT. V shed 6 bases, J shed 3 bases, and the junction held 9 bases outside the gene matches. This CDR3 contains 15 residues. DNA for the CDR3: TGTGCCAGCAGAAGAGTGACAGGGGTCGACTATGGCTACACCTTC. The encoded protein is CASRRVTGVDYGYTF.

The CDR3 is CSVDLLPLTGGTEAFF. Written as DNA, the CDR3 is TGCAGCGTTGATCTCCTCCCGCTAACAGGGGGCACTGAAGCTTTCTTT. This sequence joins TRBV29-1 and TRBJ1-1; 8 bases map to TRBD1. There are 16 residues in the CDR3. The germline V gene has CDR1 SQVTM and CDR2 ANQGSEA. The V and J ends lost 3 bases and 4 bases, in that order; junction bases with no gene match: 13.

DNA of the CDR3: TGTGCCAGCAGTGAATACAGGACTAGCAACAATGAGCAGTTCTTC. Translation gives CASSEYRTSNNEQFF. V gene TRBV25-1 combines with J gene TRBJ2-1, with TRBD2 identical over 8 bases. The CDR3 is 15 residues long. V dropped 0 bases and J dropped 5; count of bases not matched to a gene: 3. Germline CDR1 is MGHDK and CDR2 is SYGVNS. The entire variable domain, with the rest obtained from reference TRBV25-1 and TRBJ2-1, is as follows: EADIYQTPRYLVIGTGKKITLECSQTMGHDKMYWYQQDPGMELHLIHYSYGVNSTEKGDLSSESTVSRIRTEHFPLTLESARPSHTSQYLCASSEYRTSNNEQFFGPGTRLTVL.

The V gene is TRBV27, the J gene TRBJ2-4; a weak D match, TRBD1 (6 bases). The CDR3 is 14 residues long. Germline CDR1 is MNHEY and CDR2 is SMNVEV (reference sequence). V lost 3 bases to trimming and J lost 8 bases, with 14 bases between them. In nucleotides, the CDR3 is TGTGCCAGCAGTTTTGAGAGGGGGTCCCACATTCAGTACTTC. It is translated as CASSFERGSHIQYF.

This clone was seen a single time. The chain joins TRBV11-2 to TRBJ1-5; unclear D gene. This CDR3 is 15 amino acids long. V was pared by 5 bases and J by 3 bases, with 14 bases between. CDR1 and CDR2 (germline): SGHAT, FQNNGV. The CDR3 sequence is CASSQTDRINQPQHF. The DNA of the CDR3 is TGTGCCAGCAGCCAGACTGACCGGATCAATCAGCCCCAGCATTTT.

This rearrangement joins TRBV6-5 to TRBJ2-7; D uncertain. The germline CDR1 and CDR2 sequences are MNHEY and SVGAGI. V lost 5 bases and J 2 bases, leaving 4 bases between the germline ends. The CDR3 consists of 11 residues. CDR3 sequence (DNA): TGTGCCAGCAGTACCGCCTACGAGCAGTACTTC. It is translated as CASSTAYEQYF.

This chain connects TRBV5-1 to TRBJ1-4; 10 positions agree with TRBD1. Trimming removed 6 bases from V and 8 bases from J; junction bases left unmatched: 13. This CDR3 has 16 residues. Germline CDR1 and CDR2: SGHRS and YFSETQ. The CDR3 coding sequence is TGCGCCAGCACCCCCCTCCCGGGACAGGGGAAGGAAAAACTGTTTTTT. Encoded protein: CASTPLPGQGKEKLFF.

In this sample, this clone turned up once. CDR3 loop: CASRSTVPYGYTF. For the CDR3, the DNA is TGTGCCAGCAGATCGACAGTTCCCTATGGCTACACCTTC. The V and J genes are TRBV2 and TRBJ1-2, with TRBD1 as a possible D gene (5 bases). Germline V gene data show CDR1 as SNHLY and CDR2 as FYNNEI. CDR3 length equals 13 residues. Between the trimmed V and J ends, which lost 6 bases and 4 bases, there was a span of 12 bases.

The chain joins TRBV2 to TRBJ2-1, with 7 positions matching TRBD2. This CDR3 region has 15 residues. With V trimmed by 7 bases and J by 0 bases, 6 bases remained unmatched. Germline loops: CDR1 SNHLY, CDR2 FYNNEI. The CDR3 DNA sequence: TGTGCCAGCAATACGGGGGGATACTCCTACAATGAGCAGTTCTTC. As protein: CASNTGGYSYNEQFF.

CDR3 in DNA: TGTGCCAGCAGCTTTTCCCAAAACACCGGGGAGCTGTTTTTT. This translates into CASSFSQNTGELFF. The rearrangement uses TRBV7-2 and TRBJ2-2; D not resolved. The CDR3 spans 14 residues. Germline V gives CDR1 SGHTA, CDR2 FQGNSA. V dropped 3 bases and J dropped 2 bases, with 7 bases sitting between them.

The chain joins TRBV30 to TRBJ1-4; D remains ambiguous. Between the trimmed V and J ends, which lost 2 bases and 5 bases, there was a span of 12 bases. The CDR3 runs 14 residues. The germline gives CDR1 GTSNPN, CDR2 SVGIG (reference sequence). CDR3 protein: CAWSSGIGNEKLFF. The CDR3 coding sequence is TGTGCCTGGAGTTCCGGGATAGGAAATGAAAAACTGTTTTTT.

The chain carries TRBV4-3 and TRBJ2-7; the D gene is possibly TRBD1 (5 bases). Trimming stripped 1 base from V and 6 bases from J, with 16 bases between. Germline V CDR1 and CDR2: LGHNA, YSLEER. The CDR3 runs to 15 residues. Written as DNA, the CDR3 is TGCGCCAGCAGCCAAGGTCTCTGGACAAAGGGCGAGCAGTACTTC. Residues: CASSQGLWTKGEQYF.

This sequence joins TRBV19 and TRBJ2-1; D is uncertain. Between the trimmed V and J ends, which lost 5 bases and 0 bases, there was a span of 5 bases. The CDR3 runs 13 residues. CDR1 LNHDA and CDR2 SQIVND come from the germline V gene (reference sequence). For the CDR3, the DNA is TGTGCCAGTAGTCCTTACTCCTACAATGAGCAGTTCTTC. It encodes CASSPYSYNEQFF. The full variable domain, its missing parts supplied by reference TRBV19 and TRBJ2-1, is DGGITQSPKYLFRKEGQNVTLSCEQNLNHDAMYWYRQDPGQGLRLIYYSQIVNDFQKGDIAEGYSVSREKKESFPLTVTSAQKNPTAFYLCASSPYSYNEQFFGPGTRLTVL.

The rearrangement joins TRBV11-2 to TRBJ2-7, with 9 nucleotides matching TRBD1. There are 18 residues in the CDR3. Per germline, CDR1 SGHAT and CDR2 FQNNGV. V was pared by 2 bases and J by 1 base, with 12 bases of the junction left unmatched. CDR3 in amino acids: CASSLLPLSGTGSYEQYF. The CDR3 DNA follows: TGTGCCAGCAGCTTATTGCCCCTAAGTGGGACAGGGTCCTACGAGCAGTACTTC.

CDR3 in DNA: TGTGCCAGCAGTTATTTTAGCAGGCGGACTAACTATGGCTACACCTTC. It specifies CASSYFSRRTNYGYTF. The J gene is TRBJ1-2, the V gene TRBV6-5; no clear D. V was cut by 3 bases and J by 0 bases, with 14 bases left in between. The CDR3 runs 16 residues. The V gene's germline CDR1 is MNHEY and CDR2 SVGAGI.

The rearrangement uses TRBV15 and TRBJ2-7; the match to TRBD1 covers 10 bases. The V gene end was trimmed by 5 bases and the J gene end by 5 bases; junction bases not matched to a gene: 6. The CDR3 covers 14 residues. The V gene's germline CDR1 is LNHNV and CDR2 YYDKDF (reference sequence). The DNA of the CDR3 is TGTGCCACCAGCCCGACAGGGGGCTTCCACGAGCAGTACTTC. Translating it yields CATSPTGGFHEQYF.

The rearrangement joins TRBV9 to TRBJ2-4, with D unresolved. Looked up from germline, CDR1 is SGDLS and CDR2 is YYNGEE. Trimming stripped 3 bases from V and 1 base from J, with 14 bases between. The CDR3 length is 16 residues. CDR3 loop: CASSAETTRAKNIQYF. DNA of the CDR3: TGTGCCAGCAGCGCAGAGACGACGCGGGCCAAAAACATTCAGTACTTC. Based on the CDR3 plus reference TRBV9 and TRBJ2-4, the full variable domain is DSGVTQTPKHLITATGQRVTLRCSPRSGDLSVYWYQQSLDQGLQFLIQYYNGEERAKGNILERFSAQQFPDLHSELNLSSLELGDSALYFCASSAETTRAKNIQYFGAGTRLSVL.

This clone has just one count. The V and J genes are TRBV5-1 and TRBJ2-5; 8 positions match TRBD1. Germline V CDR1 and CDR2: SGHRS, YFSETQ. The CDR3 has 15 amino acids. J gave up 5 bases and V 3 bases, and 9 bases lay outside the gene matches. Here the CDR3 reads CASSSPGQETETQYF. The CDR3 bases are TGCGCCAGCAGCTCGCCGGGACAGGAGACGGAGACCCAGTACTTC.

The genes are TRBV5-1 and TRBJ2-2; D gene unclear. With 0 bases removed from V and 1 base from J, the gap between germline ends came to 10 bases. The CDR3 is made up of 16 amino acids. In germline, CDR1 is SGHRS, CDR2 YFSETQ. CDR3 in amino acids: CASSLAAHLNTGELFF. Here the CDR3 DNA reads TGCGCCAGCAGCTTGGCCGCACACCTGAACACCGGGGAGCTGTTTTTT.